Listed here are 24 T cell receptor beta chains from one sample, sequenced in a study of chronic HIV infection and antiretroviral therapy. One entry per CDR3 protein results from TCRdb running MiXCR on the 5' RACE reads. Among approximately 47,000 distinct CDR3 sequences listed, approximately 19% were seen once. The sample taken for sequencing was peripheral blood. Receptors originate from an adult who had HIV and had not received antiretroviral therapy, or was an uninfected healthy control (not recorded which).

The chain recombines TRBV7-3 with TRBJ2-1; TRBD2 is a possible D gene (6 bases). CDR3 length: 14 amino acids. Germline CDR1 and CDR2: SGHTA and FQGTGA. The V and J ends lost 2 bases and 7 bases respectively, with 12 bases between them. The CDR3 DNA sequence: TGTGCCAGCAGCTTAGTTTCCCGGGGGAATGAGCAGTTCTTC. It yields the protein CASSLVSRGNEQFF.

The V call is TRBV3-1, the J call TRBJ2-3; D is perhaps TRBD2 (6 bases). The CDR3 length is 14 residues. Per the germline V gene, CDR1 is LGHDT and CDR2 is YNNKEL (reference sequence). Trimming took 1 base from V and 5 from J, leaving 10 bases between them. The CDR3 spells CASSQGLGVDTQYF. CDR3 nucleotides: TGTGCCAGCAGCCAAGGACTAGGGGTAGATACGCAGTATTTT.

V is TRBV29-1 and J is TRBJ1-4, with D perhaps TRBD1 (6 bases). CDR1 and CDR2 (germline): SQVTM, ANQGSEA. This CDR3 has 13 amino acids. V was clipped by 7 bases and J by 6 bases, with 15 bases between them. CDR3 bases: TGCAGCGCTTCGACGGGGGCTGATGAAAAACTGTTTTTT. Amino acid sequence: CSASTGADEKLFF.

The CDR3 nucleotides are TGTGCCAGCAGAATAAAGGGTGGAGGCTACACCTTC. The encoded protein is CASRIKGGGYTF. The chain couples TRBV27 to TRBJ1-2; the D is unclear. Trimming removed 6 bases at V and 8 bases at J, with 13 bases between. Per germline, CDR1 MNHEY and CDR2 SMNVEV (reference sequence). The CDR3 is made up of 12 amino acids.

The sample holds a few counts of this clonotype. This chain links TRBV29-1 with TRBJ1-1; no reliable D call. V was cut by 7 bases and J by 0 bases, with 6 bases left in between. CDR3 length: 11 residues. Germline V gene data show CDR1 as SQVTM and CDR2 as ANQGSEA. This CDR3 reads CSATLNTEAFF. The CDR3 DNA reads TGCAGCGCCACCTTGAACACTGAAGCTTTCTTT.

This clonotype occurred a few times. The genes are TRBV28 and TRBJ2-7; 7 bases align to TRBD1. Germline-derived CDR1 and CDR2 are MDHEN and SYDVKM. V was pared by 6 bases and J by 3 bases, with 8 bases of the junction left unmatched. This CDR3 has 14 amino acids. The chain's CDR3 is CASRTPGTDYEQYF. CDR3 bases: TGTGCCAGCAGGACTCCCGGGACAGACTACGAGCAGTACTTC.

This clonotype was seen only a few times. J is TRBJ1-2 and V is TRBV6-4; possible D gene TRBD1, 6 bases. The CDR3 is 17 residues long. With 5 bases removed from V and 0 bases from J, the gap between germline ends came to 19 bases. Per the germline V gene, CDR1 is MRHNA and CDR2 is SNTAGT. In DNA form, the CDR3 reads TGTGCCAGCAGTTCCTCTCCAGGGGCCCCTGCTAACTATGGCTACACCTTC. Amino acid sequence: CASSSSPGAPANYGYTF.

This chain joins TRBV28 and TRBJ1-6; maybe TRBD1 (5 bases). This CDR3 comprises 17 residues. Germline V CDR1 and CDR2: MDHEN, SYDVKM. The CDR3 bases are TGTGGGACAAACTCAAGAATTCAATACGGGCAGGATTCACCCCTCCACTTT. Its translation: CGTNSRIQYGQDSPLHF.

V usage is TRBV6-5 and J usage is TRBJ2-3; no reliable D call. CDR1 is MNHEY and CDR2 is SVGAGI in the germline V gene. V dropped 8 bases and J dropped 4 bases, with 22 bases sitting between them. The CDR3 extends over 16 amino acids. The CDR3 region has the DNA TGTGCCAGCGGCCCGTTAGGCCTTCGTGGTGCAGATACGCAGTATTTT. This codes for CASGPLGLRGADTQYF.

In this sample, this clonotype turned up a few times. The gene calls are TRBV29-1 and TRBJ2-2; TRBD1 or TRBD2 may be the D gene (5 bases each). Germline CDR1 SQVTM, CDR2 ANQGSEA. This CDR3 is built from 12 residues. The V and J ends lost 6 bases and 11 bases respectively, with 16 bases between them. Here the CDR3 reads CSVSRDGGELFF. The CDR3 bases are TGCAGCGTGTCCCGGGACGGCGGAGAGCTGTTTTTT.

The chain joins TRBV18 to TRBJ2-1; 9 bases map to TRBD2. CDR3 length equals 16 residues. Germline lookup yields CDR1 KGHSH and CDR2 LQKENI. V lost 4 bases, J lost 3 bases, and 7 bases stayed unmatched. This chain's CDR3 is CASSRNSGGNYNEQFF. The CDR3 region has the DNA TGTGCCAGCTCACGGAATAGCGGGGGCAACTACAATGAGCAGTTCTTC.

This clonotype was counted a few times. The V gene is TRBV28, the J gene TRBJ2-7, with D unclear. This CDR3 has 11 amino acids. Germline CDR1 MDHEN, CDR2 SYDVKM. V was cut by 7 bases and J by 1 base, with 5 bases left in between. This CDR3 reads CASMTSYEQYF. In DNA, the CDR3 is TGTGCCAGCATGACATCCTACGAGCAGTACTTC.

This clonotype has a handful of counts. The V gene is TRBV28, the J gene TRBJ1-5, with 7 bases fitting TRBD1. The V gene's germline CDR1 is MDHEN and CDR2 SYDVKM. The CDR3 is made up of 14 amino acids. With 5 bases clipped from V and 7 bases from J, the junction kept 8 bases outside the gene matches. In DNA, the CDR3 is TGTGCCAGCAGTCGACAGGGTAGCAGCCAGCCCCAGCATTTT. Translating gives CASSRQGSSQPQHF.

In this sample, this clonotype turned up a few times. The chain joins TRBV29-1 to TRBJ2-3; TRBD2 matches 9 bases. Per the germline V gene, CDR1 is SQVTM and CDR2 is ANQGSEA. The J segment lost 2 bases and the V segment lost 1 base, leaving 1 base of the junction unmatched. The CDR3 has 14 residues. This chain's CDR3 is CSVEGGRATDTQYF. CDR3 DNA sequence: TGCAGCGTTGAAGGCGGGAGGGCCACAGATACGCAGTATTTT.

CDR3 sequence: CSGPEASGSGPEQYF. CDR3 sequence (DNA): TGCAGTGGCCCGGAGGCTAGCGGGAGCGGACCCGAGCAGTACTTC. The V and J genes are TRBV20-1 and TRBJ2-7; 10 positions match TRBD2. The CDR3 covers 15 residues. V gave up 7 bases and J gave up 6 bases; unmatched junction bases: 15. Germline V gene lookup returns CDR1 DFQATT and CDR2 SNEGSKA (reference sequence).

The chain uses TRBV28 and TRBJ2-5; possibly TRBD2 for D (7 bases). CDR1 is MDHEN and CDR2 is SYDVKM in the germline V gene. The CDR3 has 13 residues. The germline V and J ends were trimmed by 7 bases and 4 bases, with 13 bases remaining between them. This CDR3 reads CASTLGGRETQYF. The CDR3 region has the DNA TGTGCCAGCACCCTGGGGGGGCGAGAGACCCAGTACTTC.

This clonotype was counted between two and nine times. The gene calls are TRBV12-3 or TRBV12-4 and TRBJ2-1; 12 positions agree with TRBD2. CDR3 size: 18 residues. The trim removed 7 bases at V and 6 bases at J, leaving 16 bases unmatched. The CDR3 sequence: CASTLGASGRAGVNEQFF. The DNA for the CDR3 is TGTGCCAGCACCCTAGGAGCTAGCGGGAGGGCCGGAGTCAATGAGCAGTTCTTC.

This sequence joins TRBV28 and TRBJ1-2, with TRBD1 as a possible D gene (5 bases). The V gene lost 3 bases and the J gene lost 3 bases, with 14 bases spanning the gap. Germline-derived CDR1 and CDR2 are MDHEN and SYDVKM. This CDR3 spans 15 amino acids. The CDR3 DNA is TGTGCCAGCAGTTTGGTGGCGGGGGTCCACTATGGCTACACCTTC. Its protein is CASSLVAGVHYGYTF.

The chain employs TRBV20-1 and TRBJ2-7, with a possible D match to TRBD1 (6 bases). The CDR3 runs to 14 residues. Trimming stripped 2 bases from V and 3 bases from J, with 14 bases between. The germline V gene has CDR1 DFQATT and CDR2 SNEGSKA (reference sequence). The CDR3 protein is CSARKRQGNYEQYF. CDR3 bases: TGCAGTGCTAGAAAGCGGCAGGGGAACTACGAGCAGTACTTC.

This clonotype was recorded only once. This rearrangement joins TRBV2 to TRBJ2-1, with 10 positions matching TRBD2. J was trimmed by 7 bases and V by 6 bases; bases with no gene match: 9. Germline V lookup: CDR1 SNHLY, CDR2 FYNNEI. The CDR3 is made up of 15 amino acids. CDR3 amino acids: CASRTRTSGGNEQFF. The CDR3 DNA reads as TGTGCCAGCAGGACAAGGACTAGCGGTGGTAATGAGCAGTTCTTC.

This clonotype was counted a few times. The chain carries TRBV19 and TRBJ2-5; 9 positions match TRBD1. Germline assignment: CDR1 LNHDA and CDR2 SQIVND (reference sequence). The CDR3 has 15 residues. V trimming: 7 bases; J trimming: 4 bases; junction bases outside the gene matches: 10. CDR3 DNA: TGTGCCAGTAAGGTGGGACAGGGTTTCGGAGAGACCCAGTACTTC. This translates into CASKVGQGFGETQYF.

The chain is built from TRBV28 and TRBJ1-1; possibly TRBD1 for D (6 bases). In germline, CDR1 is MDHEN, CDR2 SYDVKM. The V gene lost 3 bases and the J gene lost 4 bases, with 12 bases spanning the gap. This CDR3 spans 14 amino acids. As DNA, the CDR3 is TGTGCCAGCAGTTTTAGGGGGACTGGCACTGAAGCTTTCTTT. It specifies CASSFRGTGTEAFF.

This clonotype appeared a few times. The chain combines TRBV3-1 with TRBJ2-2, with D possibly being TRBD2 (6 bases). Between the trimmed V and J ends, which lost 4 bases and 2 bases, there was a span of 8 bases. This CDR3 comprises 14 residues. From germline, CDR1 is LGHDT and CDR2 YNNKEL (reference sequence). This chain's CDR3 is CASSLGLNTGELFF. DNA for the CDR3: TGTGCCAGCAGCCTGGGACTCAACACCGGGGAGCTGTTTTTT.

This clonotype was seen a handful of times. The J gene is TRBJ2-7, the V gene TRBV29-1; 7 nucleotides line up with TRBD1. V was pared by 1 base and J by 1 base, with 1 base of the junction left unmatched. CDR1 SQVTM and CDR2 ANQGSEA come from the germline V gene. CDR3 length: 13 residues. CDR3 protein: CSVEAGQSYEQYF. In nucleotides, the CDR3 is TGCAGCGTTGAAGCGGGACAGTCCTACGAGCAGTACTTC.